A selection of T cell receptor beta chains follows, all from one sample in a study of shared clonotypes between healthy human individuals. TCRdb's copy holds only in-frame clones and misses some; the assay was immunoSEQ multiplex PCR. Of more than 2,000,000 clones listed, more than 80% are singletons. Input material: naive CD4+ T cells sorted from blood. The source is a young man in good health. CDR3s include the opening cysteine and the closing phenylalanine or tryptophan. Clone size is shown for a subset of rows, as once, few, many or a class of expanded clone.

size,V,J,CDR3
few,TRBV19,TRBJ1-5,CASSGTARVPQHF
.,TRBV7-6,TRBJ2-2,CASSLAGANTGELFF
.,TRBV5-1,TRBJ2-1,CASSSGVLAASYNEQFF
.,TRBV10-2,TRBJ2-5,CASSGGSGGPPQYF
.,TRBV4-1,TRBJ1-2,CASSHPWRYNNYGYTF
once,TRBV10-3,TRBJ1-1,CAISEWNAEAFF
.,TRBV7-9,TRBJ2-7,CASSLGPATYEQYF
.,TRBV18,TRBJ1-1,CASGHSGATEAFF
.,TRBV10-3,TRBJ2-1,CAISGQGPYNEQFF
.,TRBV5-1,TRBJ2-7,CASSLTGTKTYEQYF
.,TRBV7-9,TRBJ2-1,CASSLELYDQFF
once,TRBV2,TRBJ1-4,CASIATGGMGEKLFF
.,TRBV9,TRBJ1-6,CASSGRDSVTSPLHF
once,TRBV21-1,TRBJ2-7,CASSKVILLDTYEQYF
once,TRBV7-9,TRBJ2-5,CASSDSQERGYF
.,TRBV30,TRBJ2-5,CAWLQQGAKQYF
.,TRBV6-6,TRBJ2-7,CASSVQAPGYEQYF
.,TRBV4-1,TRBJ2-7,CASSQGTSYEQYF
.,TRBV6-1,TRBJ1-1,CASTGDTEAFF
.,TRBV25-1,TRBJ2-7,CASSDKPYEQYF
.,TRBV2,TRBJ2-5,CASSPDRNQETQYF
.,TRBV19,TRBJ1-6,CASRAGQANSPLHF
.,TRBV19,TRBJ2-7,CASSIPGLSYEQYF
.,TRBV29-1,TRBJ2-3,CSVGSSTDTQYF
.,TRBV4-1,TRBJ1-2,CASSQDEGSYGYTF
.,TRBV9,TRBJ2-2,CASSVGSFGELFF
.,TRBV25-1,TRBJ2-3,CASSAVGGTDTQYF
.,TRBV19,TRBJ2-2,CASTPSRNTGELFF
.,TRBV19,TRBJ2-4,CASSIDQPGHDIQYF
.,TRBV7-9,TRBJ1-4,CASSPTGGLTNEKLFF
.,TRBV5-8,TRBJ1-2,CASSFGTAYGYTF
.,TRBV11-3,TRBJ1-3,CASSLNGGSGNTIYF
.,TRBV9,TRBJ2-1,CASSEPSGREGNNEQFF
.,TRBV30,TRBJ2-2,CAWRASNTGELFF
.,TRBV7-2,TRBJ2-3,CASSPPPADTQYF
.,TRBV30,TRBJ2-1,CAWSAGYGRANEQFF
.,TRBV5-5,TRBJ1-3,CASSFGQGPFGNTIYF
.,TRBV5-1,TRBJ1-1,CASSAGQGGTEAFF
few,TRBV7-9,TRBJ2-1,CASSLGDSSYNEQFF
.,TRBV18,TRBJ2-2,CASSPPTGLTGELFF
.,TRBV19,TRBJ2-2,CASSIDRSSGELFF
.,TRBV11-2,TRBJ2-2,CASVRQGAITGELFF
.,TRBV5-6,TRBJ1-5,CASSLGGQLGGNQPQHF
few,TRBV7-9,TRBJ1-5,CASSPGPAQPQHF
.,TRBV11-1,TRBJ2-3,CASSKGQGNTDTQYF
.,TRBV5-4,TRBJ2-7,CASSTRDRGPEQYF
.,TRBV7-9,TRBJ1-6,CASSSSGTLLSSLHF
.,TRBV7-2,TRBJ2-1,CASSRRGQGANEQFF
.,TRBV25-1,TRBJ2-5,CASSRMGSEETQYF
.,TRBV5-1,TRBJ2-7,CASSPDTYEQYF
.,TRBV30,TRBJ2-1,CAWSVSSVLYNEQFF
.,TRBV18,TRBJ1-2,CASSPQLFIGDVEDGYTF
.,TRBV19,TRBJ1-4,CASSNRGGSNEKLFF
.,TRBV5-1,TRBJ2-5,CASSRGGVQETQYF
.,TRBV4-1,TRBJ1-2,CASSLSLNTNYGYTF
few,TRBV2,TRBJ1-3,CASRRAGNTIYF